This is a list of T cell receptor beta chains from one sample in a study of response to subunit inactivated influenza vaccine. Each CDR3 protein gets one entry after TCRdb re-called the RT-PCR reads with MiXCR. The sample has fewer than 400,000 distinct CDR3 sequences; 20% to 25% are singletons. The specimen was PBMCs from blood, collected approximately 20 months after vaccination. These receptors all stem from a man aged 50 to 69 who received an inactivated influenza vaccine. Both conserved end residues are part of each CDR3. The order of the fields is D gene, J gene, V gene, clone size, CDR3 DNA, CDR3 protein. D genes are given only for firm matches. Expanded clones get a size class; other rows say once, few or many, or leave the size out.

NA,TRBJ1-1,TRBV6-5,NA,TGTGCCAGCAGGGACAGTATTGGGGAAGCTTTCTTT,CASRDSIGEAFF
NA,TRBJ2-1,TRBV9,NA,TGTGCCAGCAGCAGGGGTTTGGAAAACTCCTACAATGAGCAGTTCTTC,CASSRGLENSYNEQFF
NA,TRBJ2-3,TRBV7-3,many,TGTGCCAGCAGCCGGGACAGCACAGATACGCAGTATTTT,CASSRDSTDTQYF
TRBD1,TRBJ1-2,TRBV7-8,few,TGTGCCAGCAGCAGAACAGGGGGCGCGATTGGCTACACCTTC,CASSRTGGAIGYTF
TRBD1,TRBJ1-1,TRBV6-2/TRBV6-3,NA,TGTGCCAGCAGTTACTACAGGGGCACTGAAGCTTTCTTT,CASSYYRGTEAFF
NA,TRBJ1-5,TRBV5-1,few,TGCGCCAGCAGCTTGGAAGGATGGGGCAATCAGCCCCAGCATTTT,CASSLEGWGNQPQHF
TRBD1,TRBJ2-1,TRBV10-2,NA,TGCGCCAGCAGAGCCGGGACAGGGACCTACAATGAGCAGTTCTTC,CASRAGTGTYNEQFF
TRBD2,TRBJ2-1,TRBV20-1,few,TGCAGTGCTAGAGTTGGGCTAGCGGGAGGAATTCTCTACAATGAGCAGTTCTTC,CSARVGLAGGILYNEQFF
NA,TRBJ1-4,TRBV20-1,many,TGCAGTGCTACAGGGCCTCTAACTAATGAAAAACTGTTTTTT,CSATGPLTNEKLFF
NA,TRBJ2-5,TRBV6-5,NA,TGTGCCAGCAGTTACGGGGGGGCCGGGCAGACCCAGTACTTC,CASSYGGAGQTQYF
NA,TRBJ2-5,TRBV28,few,TGTGCCAGCAGTTTAAATGGGCGATTAGAGACCCAGTACTTC,CASSLNGRLETQYF
TRBD1,TRBJ1-1,TRBV3-1,NA,TGTGCCAGCAGCCACAGGGGGCTCTCGAACACTGAAGCTTTCTTT,CASSHRGLSNTEAFF
NA,TRBJ2-5,TRBV5-1,NA,TGCGCCAGCAGCTTGGGCGGGACCGGAGGGACCCAGTACTTC,CASSLGGTGGTQYF
NA,TRBJ2-3,TRBV12-3/TRBV12-4,NA,TGTGCCAGCAGTTTAGCATTTGGGATGGATACGCAGTATTTT,CASSLAFGMDTQYF
NA,TRBJ1-2,TRBV12-3/TRBV12-4,few,TGTGCCAGCAGCCAATCCACTGGTGGCTACACCTTC,CASSQSTGGYTF
NA,TRBJ1-5,TRBV6-2/TRBV6-3,many,TGTGCCAGCAGTTTGCAGCTTAATAGCAATCAGCCCCAGCATTTT,CASSLQLNSNQPQHF
NA,TRBJ2-3,TRBV10-3,few,TGTGCCAACTCGCGGGGCGCTGAGGATACGCAGTATTTT,CANSRGAEDTQYF
TRBD1,TRBJ2-5,TRBV28,NA,TGTGCCAGCAGAAGGGACAGGGGGTTAGAGACCCAGTACTTC,CASRRDRGLETQYF
NA,TRBJ2-1,TRBV14,NA,TGTGCCAGCAGCGAGGGGGTGATCTACAATGAGCAGTTCTTC,CASSEGVIYNEQFF
NA,TRBJ1-4,TRBV28,few,TGTGCCAGCAGTTTTAGTCTAGGCAGAAATGAAAAACTGTTTTTT,CASSFSLGRNEKLFF
NA,TRBJ1-1,TRBV7-9,many,TGTGCCCCAGCAGAGGTTGACTCCGAAGCTTTCTTT,CAPAEVDSEAFF
NA,TRBJ1-1,TRBV20-1,NA,TGCAGTGCTGCATTTGACACTGAAGCTTTCTTT,CSAAFDTEAFF
TRBD1,TRBJ1-6,TRBV28,NA,TGTGCCAGCAGTATGGACAGGTCCTATAATTCACCCCTCCACTTT,CASSMDRSYNSPLHF
NA,TRBJ1-3,TRBV7-2,NA,TGTGCCAGCAGCTTAGCATCGGGGGTCCCCTCTGGAAACACCATATATTTT,CASSLASGVPSGNTIYF
NA,TRBJ2-3,TRBV24-1,few,TGTGCCACCAGTGCGGACAGAGCTAGCACAGATACGCAGTATTTT,CATSADRASTDTQYF
TRBD2,TRBJ2-1,TRBV4-3,few,TGCGCCAGCAGCCAAGATCTGAAACAGGCAAGACTAGCTAATGAGCAGTTCTTC,CASSQDLKQARLANEQFF
TRBD2,TRBJ2-7,TRBV11-2,NA,TGTGCCAGCAGATGGGGACTAGCGGGAGGGCCAAACTACGAGCAGTACTTC,CASRWGLAGGPNYEQYF
TRBD1,TRBJ1-1,TRBV7-9,NA,TGTGCCAGCAGCCAGACAGGGTCGATTACTGAAGCTTTCTTT,CASSQTGSITEAFF
TRBD2,TRBJ2-1,TRBV4-3,few,TGCGCCAGCAGCCAAGAACGCGGGACTAGAACTCGGCAGTTCTTC,CASSQERGTRTRQFF
NA,TRBJ2-7,TRBV20-1,NA,TGCAGTGCTAGGACAGTAGCAGGCGAGCAGTACTTC,CSARTVAGEQYF
NA,TRBJ2-7,TRBV7-2,few,TGTGCCAGCAGCTTAGCACAGGGTGTTTCCGAGCAGTACTTC,CASSLAQGVSEQYF
TRBD1,TRBJ1-1,TRBV15,few,TGTGCCACCAGCAAAATCCCGGGACAGGGGAGCACTGAAGCTTTCTTT,CATSKIPGQGSTEAFF
NA,TRBJ1-5,TRBV6-2/TRBV6-3,few,TGTGCCAGCAGTTACGATTCTTTGAGGCAGCCCCAGCATTTT,CASSYDSLRQPQHF
NA,TRBJ2-1,TRBV12-3/TRBV12-4,NA,TGTGCCAGCAGTTTTGCTCTAGATGTAGGTGAGCAGTTCTTC,CASSFALDVGEQFF
TRBD1,TRBJ1-1,TRBV28,few,TGTGCCAGCAGTTTATGGGGGACAGGGGTTGGGACTGAAGCTTTCTTT,CASSLWGTGVGTEAFF
NA,TRBJ2-1,TRBV15,few,TGTGCCACCAGCAGAGGCGCCAGGGATGAGCAGTTCTTC,CATSRGARDEQFF
NA,TRBJ1-1,TRBV29-1,few,TGCAGCGGGACACTGAACACTGAAGCTTTCTTT,CSGTLNTEAFF
NA,TRBJ2-1,TRBV10-3,NA,TGTGCCATCAGTGAGCCAGAAGGTACTACCAAGTTCTTC,CAISEPEGTTKFF
TRBD2,TRBJ2-1,TRBV7-2,NA,TGTGCCAGCAGCTTAGGTTGGGCGGGAGGGCCTGAGCAGTTCTTC,CASSLGWAGGPEQFF
TRBD1,TRBJ2-1,TRBV5-1,NA,TGCGCCAGCAGCCAGATACCGGGACAGGGCCCTGAGCAGTTCTTC,CASSQIPGQGPEQFF
NA,TRBJ1-3,TRBV5-1,NA,TGCGCCAGCAGCTTGCTAGGGGCTGGAAACACCATATATTTT,CASSLLGAGNTIYF
TRBD2,TRBJ2-5,TRBV7-2,NA,TGTGCCAGCAGTGGAGGGACTAGCGGGAGGGCCTGGAAGACCCAGTACTTC,CASSGGTSGRAWKTQYF
NA,TRBJ2-7,TRBV4-1,once,TGCGCCAGCAGCGCTCCGGGGGGCGTGTACGAGCAGTACTTC,CASSAPGGVYEQYF
TRBD1,TRBJ2-7,TRBV5-6,NA,TGTGCCAGCAGCCCCGGACAGGGAAGGCACGAGCAGTACTTC,CASSPGQGRHEQYF
TRBD1,TRBJ1-2,TRBV20-1,NA,TGCAGTGCTAGTCCTCATCCGGGAGACAGGGCAGGAGGCTACACCTTC,CSASPHPGDRAGGYTF
TRBD1,TRBJ2-4,TRBV7-9,many,TGTGCCAGCAGCTTGGCACAGGGGGAAAACATTCAGTACTTC,CASSLAQGENIQYF
NA,TRBJ2-7,TRBV6-1,few,TGTGCCAGCAGTGAAGCGTTGGGATTCGACGAGCAGTACTTC,CASSEALGFDEQYF
NA,TRBJ2-3,TRBV6-6,NA,TGTGCCAGCAGCCCCAGAGTAGATACGCAGTATTTT,CASSPRVDTQYF
TRBD1,TRBJ1-2,TRBV28,NA,TGTGCCAGCAGTAACCGGGACAGGGGGCCTGACTATGGCTACACCTTC,CASSNRDRGPDYGYTF
NA,TRBJ1-5,TRBV3-1,many,TGTGCCAGCAGCCAAGAGGGGAGGTCAAATCAGCCCCAGCATTTT,CASSQEGRSNQPQHF
NA,TRBJ2-1,TRBV9,NA,TGTGCCAGCAGCGTCGGTGGCGGAGCTTACAATGAGCAGTTCTTC,CASSVGGGAYNEQFF
NA,TRBJ1-4,TRBV28,NA,TGTGCCAGTCACCACAGCGTTAATGAAAAACTGTTTTTT,CASHHSVNEKLFF
NA,TRBJ2-7,TRBV19,NA,TGTGCCAGTAGTATACGGACAGACAGTTCCTACGAGCAGTACTTC,CASSIRTDSSYEQYF
NA,TRBJ1-2,TRBV15,NA,TGTGCCACCAGCAGAGATGTCGGCGGCTACACCTTC,CATSRDVGGYTF
NA,TRBJ2-3,TRBV4-3,few,TGCGCCAGCAGCCACGTAGCGACCGATACGCAGTATTTT,CASSHVATDTQYF
TRBD1,TRBJ1-2,TRBV12-3/TRBV12-4,few,TGTGCCAGCAGTTTGTTGGACAGGGGAGGTGGCTACACCTTC,CASSLLDRGGGYTF
TRBD2,TRBJ2-1,TRBV25-1,NA,TGTGCCAGCAGTGAGACTAGCGGGAGTCGAAATGAGCAGTTCTTC,CASSETSGSRNEQFF
TRBD1,TRBJ2-7,TRBV9,few,TGTGCCAGCAGCGTCACAGGGGCCGGCTCCTACGAGCAGTACTTC,CASSVTGAGSYEQYF
NA,TRBJ2-2,TRBV12-3/TRBV12-4,NA,TGTGCCAGCAGTTTAGCGGCGCAGGGGATCGGGGAGCTGTTTTTT,CASSLAAQGIGELFF
NA,TRBJ1-1,TRBV5-6,few,TGTGCCAGCAGCTTGCCCCGTGGCACTGAAGCTTTCTTT,CASSLPRGTEAFF